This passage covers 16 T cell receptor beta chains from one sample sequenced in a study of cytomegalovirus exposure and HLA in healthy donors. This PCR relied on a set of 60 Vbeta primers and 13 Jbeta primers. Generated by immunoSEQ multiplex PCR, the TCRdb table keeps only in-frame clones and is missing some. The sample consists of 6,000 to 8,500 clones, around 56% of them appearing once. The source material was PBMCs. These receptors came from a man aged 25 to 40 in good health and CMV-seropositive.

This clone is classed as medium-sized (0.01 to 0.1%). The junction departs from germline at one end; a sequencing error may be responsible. The CDR3 sequence: CASSLEWDSDTQYF. The CDR3 region has the DNA TGTGCTAGCAGCTTAGAGTGGGACTCAGATACGCAGTATTTT. The chain couples TRBV7-7 to TRBJ2-3; D is perhaps TRBD2 (6 bases). The germline CDR1 and CDR2 sequences are SSHAT and FNYEAQ (reference sequence). This CDR3 spans 14 amino acids.

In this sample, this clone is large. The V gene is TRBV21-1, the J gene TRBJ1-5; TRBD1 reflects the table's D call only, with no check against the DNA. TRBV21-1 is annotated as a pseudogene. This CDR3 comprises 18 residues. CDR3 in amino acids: CASSNFFGGNGSNQPQHF. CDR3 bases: TGTGCCAGCAGCAATTTTTTTGGGGGCAATGGGAGCAATCAGCCCCAGCATTTT.

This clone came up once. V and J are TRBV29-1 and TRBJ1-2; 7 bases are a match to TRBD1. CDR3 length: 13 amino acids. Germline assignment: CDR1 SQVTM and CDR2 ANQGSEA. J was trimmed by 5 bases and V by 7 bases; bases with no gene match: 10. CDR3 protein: CSATGAGRYGYTF. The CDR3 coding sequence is TGCAGCGCAACAGGGGCAGGTCGATATGGCTACACCTTC.

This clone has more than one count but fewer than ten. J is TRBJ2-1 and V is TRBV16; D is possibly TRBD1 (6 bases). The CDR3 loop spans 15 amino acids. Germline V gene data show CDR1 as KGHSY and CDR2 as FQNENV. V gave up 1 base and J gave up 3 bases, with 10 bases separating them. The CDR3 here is CASSQFGQYYNEQFF. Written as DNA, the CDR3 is TGTGCCAGCAGCCAATTCGGACAGTACTACAATGAGCAGTTCTTC.

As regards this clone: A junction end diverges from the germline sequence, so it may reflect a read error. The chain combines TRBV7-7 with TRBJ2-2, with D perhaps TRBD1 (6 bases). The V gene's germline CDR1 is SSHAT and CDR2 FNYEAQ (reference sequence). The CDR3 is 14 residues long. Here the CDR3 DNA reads TGTGCTAGCAGCCAGAGGTCAGGGGTCGGGGAGCTGTTTTTT. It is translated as CASSQRSGVGELFF.

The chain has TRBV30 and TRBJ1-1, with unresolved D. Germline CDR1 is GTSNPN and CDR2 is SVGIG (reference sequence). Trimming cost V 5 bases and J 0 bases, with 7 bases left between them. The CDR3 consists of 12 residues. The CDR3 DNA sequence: TGTGCCTGGTTCCCAATGAACACTGAAGCTTTCTTT. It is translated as CAWFPMNTEAFF.

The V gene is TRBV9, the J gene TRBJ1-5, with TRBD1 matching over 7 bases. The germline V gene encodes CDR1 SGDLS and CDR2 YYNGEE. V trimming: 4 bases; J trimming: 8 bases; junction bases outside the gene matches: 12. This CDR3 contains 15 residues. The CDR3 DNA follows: TGTGCCAGCAGCCTTAGGCAGACAGGGAGAAAGCCCCAGCATTTT. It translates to CASSLRQTGRKPQHF.

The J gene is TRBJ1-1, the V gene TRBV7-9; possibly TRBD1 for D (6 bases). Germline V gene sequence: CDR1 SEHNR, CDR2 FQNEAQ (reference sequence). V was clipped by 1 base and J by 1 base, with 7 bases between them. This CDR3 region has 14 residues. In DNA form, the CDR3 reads TGTGCCAGCAGCTTAGGAGGGGGGAACACTGAAGCTTTCTTT. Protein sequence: CASSLGGGNTEAFF.

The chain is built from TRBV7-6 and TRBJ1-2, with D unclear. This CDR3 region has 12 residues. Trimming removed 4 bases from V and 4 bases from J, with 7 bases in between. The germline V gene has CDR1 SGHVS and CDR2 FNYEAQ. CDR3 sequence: CASSSGFYGYTF. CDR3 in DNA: TGTGCCAGCAGCTCAGGTTTCTATGGCTACACCTTC.

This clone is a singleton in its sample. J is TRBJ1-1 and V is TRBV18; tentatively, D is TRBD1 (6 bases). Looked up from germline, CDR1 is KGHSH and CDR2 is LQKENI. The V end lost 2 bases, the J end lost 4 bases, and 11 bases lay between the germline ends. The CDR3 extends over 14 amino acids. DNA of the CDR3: TGTGCCAGCTCACCAAACGGACAGCGCACTGAAGCTTTCTTT. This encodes CASSPNGQRTEAFF.

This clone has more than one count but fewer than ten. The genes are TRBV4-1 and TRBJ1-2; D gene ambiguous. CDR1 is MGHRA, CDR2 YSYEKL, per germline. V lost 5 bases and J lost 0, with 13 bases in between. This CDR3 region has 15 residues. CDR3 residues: CASSRVSVSNYGYTF. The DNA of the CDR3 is TGCGCCAGCAGCAGAGTTTCTGTTTCTAACTATGGCTACACCTTC.

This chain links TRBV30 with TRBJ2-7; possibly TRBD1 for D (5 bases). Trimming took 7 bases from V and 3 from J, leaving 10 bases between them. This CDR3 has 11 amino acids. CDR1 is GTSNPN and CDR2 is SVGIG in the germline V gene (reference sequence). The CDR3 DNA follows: TGTGCCTTCTCCCAGGGCTACGAGCAGTACTTC. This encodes CAFSQGYEQYF.

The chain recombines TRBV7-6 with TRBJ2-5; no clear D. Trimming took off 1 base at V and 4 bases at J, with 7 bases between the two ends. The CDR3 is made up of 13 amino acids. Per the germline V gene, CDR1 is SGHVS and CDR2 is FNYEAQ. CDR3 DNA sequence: TGTGCCAGCAGCTTAGACTACTTAGAGACCCAGTACTTC. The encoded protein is CASSLDYLETQYF.

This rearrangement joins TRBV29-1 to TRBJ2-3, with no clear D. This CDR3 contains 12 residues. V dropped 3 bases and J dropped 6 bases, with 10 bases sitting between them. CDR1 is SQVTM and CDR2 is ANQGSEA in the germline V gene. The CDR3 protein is CSVDQAMDTQYF. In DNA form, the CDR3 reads TGCAGCGTTGACCAGGCTATGGATACGCAGTATTTT.

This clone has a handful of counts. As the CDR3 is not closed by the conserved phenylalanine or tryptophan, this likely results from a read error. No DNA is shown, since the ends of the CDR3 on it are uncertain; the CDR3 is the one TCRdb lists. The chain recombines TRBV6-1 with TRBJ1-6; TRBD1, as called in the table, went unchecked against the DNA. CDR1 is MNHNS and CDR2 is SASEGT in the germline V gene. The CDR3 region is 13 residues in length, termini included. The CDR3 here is CASSELPTGTPRL.

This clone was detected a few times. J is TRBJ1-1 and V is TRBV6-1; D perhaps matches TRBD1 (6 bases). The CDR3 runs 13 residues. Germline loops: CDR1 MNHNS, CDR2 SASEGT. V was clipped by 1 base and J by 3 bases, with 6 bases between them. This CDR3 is CASSEGGHTEAFF. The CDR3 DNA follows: TGTGCCAGCAGTGAAGGGGGGCACACTGAAGCTTTCTTT.